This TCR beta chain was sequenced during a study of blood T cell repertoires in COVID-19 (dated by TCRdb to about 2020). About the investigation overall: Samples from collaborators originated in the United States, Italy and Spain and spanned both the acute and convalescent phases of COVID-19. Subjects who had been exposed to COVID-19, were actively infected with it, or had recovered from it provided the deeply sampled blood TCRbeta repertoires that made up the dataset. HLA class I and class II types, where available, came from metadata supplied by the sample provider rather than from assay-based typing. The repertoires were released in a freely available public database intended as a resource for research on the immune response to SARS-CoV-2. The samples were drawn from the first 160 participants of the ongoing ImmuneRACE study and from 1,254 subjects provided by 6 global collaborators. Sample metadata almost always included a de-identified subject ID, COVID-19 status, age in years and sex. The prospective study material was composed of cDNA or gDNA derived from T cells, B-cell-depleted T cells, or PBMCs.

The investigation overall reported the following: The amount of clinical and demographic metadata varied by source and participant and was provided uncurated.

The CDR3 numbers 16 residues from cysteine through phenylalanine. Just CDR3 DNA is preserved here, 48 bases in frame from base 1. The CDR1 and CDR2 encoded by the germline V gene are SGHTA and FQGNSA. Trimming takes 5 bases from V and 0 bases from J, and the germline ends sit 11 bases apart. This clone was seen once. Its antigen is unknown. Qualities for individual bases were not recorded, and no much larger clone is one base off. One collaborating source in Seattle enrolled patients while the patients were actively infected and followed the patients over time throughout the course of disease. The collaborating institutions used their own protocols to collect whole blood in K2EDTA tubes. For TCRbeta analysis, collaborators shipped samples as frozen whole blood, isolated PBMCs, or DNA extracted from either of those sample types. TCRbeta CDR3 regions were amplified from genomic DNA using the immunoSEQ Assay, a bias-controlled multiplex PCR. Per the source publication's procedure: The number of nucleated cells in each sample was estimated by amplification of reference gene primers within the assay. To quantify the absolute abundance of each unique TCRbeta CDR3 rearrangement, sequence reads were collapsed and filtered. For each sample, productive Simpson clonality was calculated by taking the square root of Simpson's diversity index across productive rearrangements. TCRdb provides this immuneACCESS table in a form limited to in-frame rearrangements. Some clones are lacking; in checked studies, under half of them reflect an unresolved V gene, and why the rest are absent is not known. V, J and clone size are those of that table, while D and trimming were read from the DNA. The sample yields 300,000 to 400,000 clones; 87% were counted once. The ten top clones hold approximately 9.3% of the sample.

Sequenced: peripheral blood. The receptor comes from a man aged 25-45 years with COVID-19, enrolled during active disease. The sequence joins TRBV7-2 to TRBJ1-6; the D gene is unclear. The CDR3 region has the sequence CASSPTGSSYNSPLHF. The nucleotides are TGTGCCAGCAGCCCGACGGGAAGCTCCTATAATTCACCCCTCCACTTT.